What follows are 3 T cell receptor beta chains derived from one specimen sequenced in a study of Graves' ophthalmopathy and Graves' hyperthyroidism. Amplification of the TCR beta CDR3 regions used RNA transcripts (as template). RT-PCR in the first round used HTBI primers; a second-round multiplex PCR followed. TCRdb redid the calling of the multiplex PCR reads with MiXCR, one entry per CDR3 protein. Of over 650,000 distinct CDR3 sequences listed, roughly 39% are singletons. Sequenced input: peripheral blood. The receptors shown here come from an adult man with Graves' ophthalmopathy.

Points on this clonotype: At one end the junction does not follow the germline gene, possibly because of a read error. The chain has TRBV6-5 and TRBJ2-6, with no clear D. Germline V CDR1 and CDR2: MNHEY, SVGAGI. This CDR3 is 17 amino acids long. CDR3 loop: CAISKTRSPSGANVLTF. CDR3 bases: TGTGCCATCAGTAAGACTCGGTCACCTTCTGGGGCCAACGTCCTGACTTTC.

This rearrangement joins TRBV7-2 to TRBJ2-5; possibly TRBD1 or TRBD2 for D (6 bases each). The CDR3 covers 17 residues. The V end lost 5 bases, the J end lost 0 bases, and 19 bases lay between the germline ends. Germline V gene sequence: CDR1 SGHTA, CDR2 FQGNSA. CDR3: CASSQAGWRGDQETQYF. The CDR3 DNA follows: TGTGCCAGCAGCCAAGCTGGGTGGAGGGGGGACCAAGAGACCCAGTACTTC.

This clonotype was counted many times. The V gene is TRBV11-2, the J gene TRBJ1-1; D is undetermined. The V gene lost 0 bases and the J gene lost 6 bases, with 8 bases spanning the gap. The germline gives CDR1 SGHAT, CDR2 FQNNGV. The CDR3 runs 13 residues. The CDR3 sequence: CASSLDWAAEAFF. In nucleotides, the CDR3 is TGTGCCAGCAGCTTAGATTGGGCAGCTGAAGCTTTCTTT.